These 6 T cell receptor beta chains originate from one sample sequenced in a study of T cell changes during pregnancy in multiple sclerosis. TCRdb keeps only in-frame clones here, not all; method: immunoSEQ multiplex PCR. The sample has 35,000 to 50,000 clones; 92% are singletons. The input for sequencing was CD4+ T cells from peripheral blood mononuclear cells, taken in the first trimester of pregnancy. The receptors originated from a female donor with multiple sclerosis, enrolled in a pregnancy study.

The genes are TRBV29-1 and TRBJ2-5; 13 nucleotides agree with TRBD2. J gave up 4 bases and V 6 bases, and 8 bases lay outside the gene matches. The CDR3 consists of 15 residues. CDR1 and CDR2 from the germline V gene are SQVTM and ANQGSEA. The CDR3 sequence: CSVDLLAGGSETQYF. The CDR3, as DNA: TGCAGCGTGGACTTACTAGCGGGAGGGTCAGAGACCCAGTACTTC.

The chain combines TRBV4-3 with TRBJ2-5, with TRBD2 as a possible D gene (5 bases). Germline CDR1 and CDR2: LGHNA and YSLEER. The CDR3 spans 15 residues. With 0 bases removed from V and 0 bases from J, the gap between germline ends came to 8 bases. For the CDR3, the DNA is TGCGCCAGCAGCCAAGATACGACTAACCAAGAGACCCAGTACTTC. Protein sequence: CASSQDTTNQETQYF.

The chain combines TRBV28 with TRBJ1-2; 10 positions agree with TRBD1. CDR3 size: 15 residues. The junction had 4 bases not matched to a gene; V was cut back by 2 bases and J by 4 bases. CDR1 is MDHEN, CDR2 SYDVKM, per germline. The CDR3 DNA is TGTGCCAGCAGTTTAAGGACAGGGGGGGGCTATGGCTACACCTTC. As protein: CASSLRTGGGYGYTF.

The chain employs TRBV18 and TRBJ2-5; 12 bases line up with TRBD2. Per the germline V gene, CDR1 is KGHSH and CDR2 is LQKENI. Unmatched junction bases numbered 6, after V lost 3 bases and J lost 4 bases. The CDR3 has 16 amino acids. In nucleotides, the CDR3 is TGTGCCAGCTCACCGTCACTAGCGGGAGGTGGAGAGACCCAGTACTTC. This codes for CASSPSLAGGGETQYF.

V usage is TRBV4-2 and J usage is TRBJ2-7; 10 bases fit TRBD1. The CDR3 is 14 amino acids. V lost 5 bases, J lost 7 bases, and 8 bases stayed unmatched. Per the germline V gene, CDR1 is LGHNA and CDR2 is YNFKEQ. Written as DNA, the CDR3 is TGTGCCAGCAGCGTGACAGGGGGCTTGGGGGAGCAGTACTTC. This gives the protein CASSVTGGLGEQYF.

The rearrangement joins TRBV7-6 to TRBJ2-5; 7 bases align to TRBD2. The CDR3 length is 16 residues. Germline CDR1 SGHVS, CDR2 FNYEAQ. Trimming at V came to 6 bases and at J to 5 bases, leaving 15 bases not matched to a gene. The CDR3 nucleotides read TGTGCCAGCAGTTCCTCGGCGGGAGCCGAATGGGAGACCCAGTACTTC. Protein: CASSSSAGAEWETQYF.